This TCR beta chain was profiled in a study of T cells in Graves' hyperthyroidism and ophthalmopathy. Study-level findings and limits: Most clonotypes that expanded in the thyroid above 0.001 also showed up in blood. Ophthalmopathy stood apart from stable hyperthyroidism in a 13 V-J model.

The study enrolled patients aged 18 to 65 with newly diagnosed hyperthyroidism of under 2 months' duration. The investigators amplified TCR beta CDR3 regions from RNA transcripts. Primed by the HTBI set, a first-round RT-PCR was run on the TCR CDR3. TCRdb fed the multiplex PCR reads into MiXCR, producing one record per CDR3 protein. The sample lists over 500,000 distinct CDR3 sequences, 12% to 15% occurring once. This clonotype occurred many times. Its antigen is currently unknown. The sample comprised blood. The receptor's source is a woman aged 35 to 49 with Graves' hyperthyroidism.

The DNA of the CDR3 is TGTGCCAGTTTGACTAGCACCTACAATGAGCAGTTCTTC. Protein sequence: CASLTSTYNEQFF. The chain carries TRBV2 and TRBJ2-1; 7 bases agree with TRBD2. The germline gives CDR1 SNHLY, CDR2 FYNNEI. Trimming cost V 9 bases and J 2 bases; bases outside gene matches: 4. The CDR3 spans 13 residues.